Each of the 26 T cell receptor beta chains below was sequenced from the same sample in a study of shared clonotypes between healthy human individuals. Profiling relied on immunoSEQ multiplex PCR, and the TCRdb table lists in-frame clones only, not all of them. Counted here are around 2,000,000 clones, 95% occurring once; the ten biggest clones make up under 0.15%. Sequenced input: naive CD4+ T cells sorted from blood. Subset in this sample: CD45RA+ positively selected. These receptors all stem from a man aged 18 to 35 in good health.

J is TRBJ2-1 and V is TRBV30; possibly TRBD1 or TRBD2 for D (6 bases each). Trimming shortened V by 6 bases and J by 4 bases, and 13 bases separated the two germline ends. This CDR3 has 13 amino acids. Germline V CDR1 and CDR2: GTSNPN, SVGIG (reference sequence). CDR3 loop: CACLKGGYNEQFF. The CDR3 coding sequence is TGTGCCTGCTTAAAGGGGGGTTACAATGAGCAGTTCTTC.

This chain links TRBV5-1 with TRBJ1-3, with a weak D call TRBD1 (5 bases). CDR1 and CDR2 (germline): SGHRS, YFSETQ. This CDR3 has 12 amino acids. Trimming removed 7 bases at V and 0 bases at J, with 5 bases between. The CDR3 sequence is CASQGSGNTIYF. The CDR3 DNA sequence: TGCGCCAGCCAGGGCTCTGGAAACACCATATATTTT. The whole variable domain, filled in from reference TRBV5-1 and TRBJ1-3, reads KAGVTQTPRYLIKTRGQQVTLSCSPISGHRSVSWYQQTPGQGLQFLFEYFSETQRNKGNFPGRFSGRQFSNSRSEMNVSTLELGDSALYLCASQGSGNTIYFGEGSWLTVV.

This chain uses TRBV19 with TRBJ2-4; 8 positions agree with TRBD1. J was trimmed by 2 bases and V by 4 bases; bases with no gene match: 10. Germline V gene sequence: CDR1 LNHDA, CDR2 SQIVND (reference sequence). CDR3 length: 17 amino acids. The CDR3 DNA sequence: TGTGCCAGTAGTACTAGGGACAGGATTGAATCCAAAAACATTCAGTACTTC. This translates into CASSTRDRIESKNIQYF.

J is TRBJ1-2 and V is TRBV10-3, with 8 bases that match TRBD1. J was trimmed by 4 bases and V by 0 bases; bases with no gene match: 1. Germline CDR1 is ENHRY and CDR2 is SYGVKD. The CDR3 consists of 14 residues. The CDR3 bases are TGTGCCATCAGTGAGTCGGGACAGGTCTATGGCTACACCTTC. It is translated as CAISESGQVYGYTF.

V is TRBV18 and J is TRBJ2-5, with D perhaps given as TRBD1 or TRBD2 (7 bases each). Trimming removed 6 bases from V and 4 bases from J, with 18 bases in between. CDR3 length equals 15 residues. In germline, CDR1 is KGHSH, CDR2 LQKENI. DNA of the CDR3: TGTGCCAGCTCGCCAAACAGGGGCGGGGGAGAGACCCAGTACTTC. This sequence encodes CASSPNRGGGETQYF.

Remarks on this clone: Other DNA variants within this sample encode the same CDR3. The chain recombines TRBV7-2 with TRBJ2-7; 9 bases line up with TRBD2. Germline V gives CDR1 SGHTA, CDR2 FQGNSA. Trimming took 1 base from V and 2 from J; bases not matched to a gene: 3. The CDR3 has 15 residues. CDR3 nucleotides: TGTGCCAGCAGCTTAGGGGCTAGCGGGACCTACGAGCAGTACTTC. The encoded protein is CASSLGASGTYEQYF.

The table lists this clone with a count of one. The V call is TRBV28, the J call TRBJ1-3; 7 positions match TRBD1. The V segment lost 5 bases and the J segment 3 bases; nucleotides outside the gene matches: 4. The CDR3 contains 14 residues. Germline V gene data show CDR1 as MDHEN and CDR2 as SYDVKM. DNA for the CDR3: TGTGCCAGCAGTACTACAGGGGTTGGAAACACCATATATTTT. Translating it yields CASSTTGVGNTIYF.

The rearrangement links TRBV5-1 to TRBJ2-5; TRBD2 matches at 7 bases. Per the germline V gene, CDR1 is SGHRS and CDR2 is YFSETQ. The CDR3 contains 16 residues. V gave up 0 bases and J gave up 1 base; unmatched junction bases: 6. Written as DNA, the CDR3 is TGCGCCAGCAGCTTGGCGGCTAGCGGTGGCCAAGAGACCCAGTACTTC. The encoded protein is CASSLAASGGQETQYF.

CDR3 bases: TGTGCCAGCATCTACAGGGAAATCACTATGAGCTACACCTTC. Translated: CASIYREITMSYTF. V usage is TRBV6-1 and J usage is TRBJ1-2; a possible D gene is TRBD1 (6 bases). The CDR3 totals 14 residues. The ends were cut back, 7 bases at V and 9 bases at J, with 21 bases in the middle. Germline V gene sequence: CDR1 MNHNS, CDR2 SASEGT.

This clone was recorded only once. V gene TRBV18 combines with J gene TRBJ1-2, with unresolved D. The CDR3 is made up of 14 amino acids. Trimming left V 3 bases short and J 2 bases short, with 10 bases between. The germline V gene has CDR1 KGHSH and CDR2 LQKENI. The CDR3 nucleotides read TGTGCCAGCTCACCGATCGACAAGAACTATGGCTACACCTTC. It is translated as CASSPIDKNYGYTF.

The J gene is TRBJ2-3, the V gene TRBV11-2, with unresolved D. Germline V gene sequence: CDR1 SGHAT, CDR2 FQNNGV. Trimming left V 0 bases short and J 2 bases short, with 6 bases between. CDR3 length: 14 amino acids. In DNA, the CDR3 is TGTGCCAGCAGCTTAGATGTCGCCACAGATACGCAGTATTTT. This sequence encodes CASSLDVATDTQYF. Using reference TRBV11-2 and TRBJ2-3 for the parts outside the CDR3, the full variable domain is EAGVAQSPRYKIIEKRQSVAFWCNPISGHATLYWYQQILGQGPKLLIQFQNNGVVDDSQLPKDRFSAERLKGVDSTLKIQPAKLEDSAVYLCASSLDVATDTQYFGPGTRLTVL.

The V and J genes are TRBV5-1 and TRBJ2-5; D tentatively fits TRBD1 or TRBD2 (5 bases each). This CDR3 spans 14 amino acids. Trimming removed 3 bases at V and 0 bases at J, with 9 bases between. CDR1 and CDR2 (germline): SGHRS, YFSETQ. DNA of the CDR3: TGCGCCAGCAGCTCCCGGGACCACCAAGAGACCCAGTACTTC. Amino acid sequence: CASSSRDHQETQYF.

The chain uses TRBV18 and TRBJ1-1; a weak D match, TRBD1 (5 bases). CDR3 length: 15 amino acids. Trimming removed 5 bases at V and 1 base at J, with 14 bases between. Germline V CDR1 and CDR2: KGHSH, LQKENI. The CDR3 is CASSTQTDSNTEAFF. The CDR3 region has the DNA TGTGCCAGCTCAACACAGACAGACTCGAACACTGAAGCTTTCTTT.

With regard to this clone: This CDR3 is also generated by other DNA sequences in the sample. The chain combines TRBV5-1 with TRBJ2-1; 10 positions match TRBD1. With 4 bases clipped from V and 6 bases from J, the junction kept 4 bases outside the gene matches. This CDR3 is built from 14 residues. Germline V gene sequence: CDR1 SGHRS, CDR2 YFSETQ. This CDR3 reads CASSAGQGGNEQFF. Here the CDR3 DNA reads TGCGCCAGCAGCGCAGGACAGGGGGGCAATGAGCAGTTCTTC.

The chain carries TRBV5-1 and TRBJ1-1; D is unclear. The CDR3 is 14 residues long. Germline assignment: CDR1 SGHRS and CDR2 YFSETQ. V dropped 6 bases and J dropped 3 bases, with 15 bases sitting between them. The CDR3 bases are TGCGCCAGCACCCGGCTCAACGCGGACACTGAAGCTTTCTTT. Its translation: CASTRLNADTEAFF.

The chain links TRBV29-1 to TRBJ1-5, with D hard to call. This CDR3 has 14 amino acids. The germline gives CDR1 SQVTM, CDR2 ANQGSEA. Trimming removed 0 bases from V and 0 bases from J, with 6 bases in between. CDR3 in amino acids: CSVEEGYSNQPQHF. CDR3 bases: TGCAGCGTTGAAGAGGGATATAGCAATCAGCCCCAGCATTTT. Full variable domain (remainder filled in from reference TRBV29-1 and TRBJ1-5): SAVISQKPSRDICQRGTSLTIQCQVDSQVTMMFWYRQQPGQSLTLIATANQGSEATYESGFVIDKFPISRPNLTFSTLTVSNMSPEDSSIYLCSVEEGYSNQPQHFGDGTRLSIL.

The chain couples TRBV2 to TRBJ1-5; D is perhaps TRBD1 (5 bases). This CDR3 comprises 14 residues. Trimming pared 6 bases from V and 7 bases from J, leaving 16 bases between. The germline V gene encodes CDR1 SNHLY and CDR2 FYNNEI. CDR3 nucleotide sequence: TGTGCCAGCAGGAAGGTGGGGGACGACCAGCCCCAGCATTTT. Protein product: CASRKVGDDQPQHF.

The CDR3 loop is CASSLGAGGPDEQFF. CDR3 DNA sequence: TGTGCCAGCAGCTTAGGGGCGGGAGGGCCCGATGAGCAGTTCTTC. V usage is TRBV7-2 and J usage is TRBJ2-1, with 9 bases lining up with TRBD2. The germline V gene has CDR1 SGHTA and CDR2 FQGNSA. With V trimmed by 1 base and J by 8 bases, 6 bases remained unmatched. The CDR3 has 15 amino acids.

On this clone itself: This may come from a read error, since a much larger clone is one base off. The DNA for the CDR3 is TGTGCCAGCAGTGGGACAGGGGCTAATCAGCCCCAGCATTTT. Protein sequence: CASSGTGANQPQHF. This chain links TRBV2 with TRBJ1-5; TRBD1 matches 9 bases. The CDR3 loop spans 14 amino acids. The J segment lost 4 bases and the V segment lost 4 bases, leaving 2 bases of the junction unmatched. Germline CDR1 is SNHLY and CDR2 is FYNNEI.

The V gene is TRBV29-1, the J gene TRBJ2-7; D is perhaps TRBD1 or TRBD2 (6 bases each). Germline V CDR1 and CDR2: SQVTM, ANQGSEA. V was trimmed by 2 bases and J by 7 bases, leaving 12 bases between them. CDR3 length: 12 residues. The CDR3 spells CSVELGGGEQYF. The CDR3 nucleotides read TGCAGCGTTGAATTAGGAGGGGGGGAGCAGTACTTC.

Concerning this clone itself: The sample carries other DNA sequences with the same CDR3. This chain links TRBV10-3 with TRBJ2-7; D is unclear. The germline CDR1 and CDR2 sequences are ENHRY and SYGVKD. The CDR3 covers 14 residues. The germline V and J ends were trimmed by 0 bases and 0 bases, with 6 bases remaining between them. CDR3 amino acids: CAISESGSSYEQYF. The CDR3 nucleotides are TGTGCCATCAGTGAGTCTGGCAGCTCCTACGAGCAGTACTTC.

This chain uses TRBV27 with TRBJ2-7; a weak D match, TRBD1 (5 bases). V lost 6 bases, J lost 2 bases, and 8 bases lay in between. The length of the CDR3 is 12 residues. Looked up from germline, CDR1 is MNHEY and CDR2 is SMNVEV (reference sequence). This CDR3 is CASRSRAYEQYF. The CDR3 bases are TGTGCCAGCAGAAGCAGGGCCTACGAGCAGTACTTC.

The chain links TRBV30 to TRBJ2-1, with D possibly matching TRBD2 (5 bases). There are 12 residues in the CDR3. Per the germline V gene, CDR1 is GTSNPN and CDR2 is SVGIG (reference sequence). The germline V and J ends were trimmed by 0 bases and 9 bases, with 9 bases remaining between them. CDR3 sequence: CAWSVLETEQFF. DNA of the CDR3: TGTGCCTGGAGTGTACTAGAGACTGAGCAGTTCTTC.

As regards this clone: Other DNA sequences of this sample code for an identical CDR3. This chain connects TRBV30 to TRBJ1-2; the match to TRBD1 covers 8 bases. The germline V gene has CDR1 GTSNPN and CDR2 SVGIG (reference sequence). CDR3 length: 13 residues. The J segment lost 4 bases and the V segment lost 1 base, leaving 2 bases of the junction unmatched. The CDR3, as DNA: TGTGCCTGGAGTGGCGGACAGGGCTATGGCTACACCTTC. Its translation: CAWSGGQGYGYTF.

This rearrangement joins TRBV7-9 to TRBJ2-1, with 9 bases aligning to TRBD2. Losses at the gene ends were 4 bases for V and 2 bases for J; bases not matched to a gene: 12. Germline lookup yields CDR1 SEHNR and CDR2 FQNEAQ (reference sequence). This CDR3 contains 18 residues. The CDR3 bases are TGTGCCAGCAGCTCGGGCTCCGATAGCGGGAGCGCCTACAATGAGCAGTTCTTC. This codes for CASSSGSDSGSAYNEQFF.

V gene TRBV7-6 combines with J gene TRBJ2-2, with 7 nucleotides matching TRBD1. This CDR3 region has 15 residues. Losses at the gene ends were 1 base for V and 6 bases for J; bases not matched to a gene: 5. Germline-derived CDR1 and CDR2 are SGHVS and FNYEAQ. CDR3 nucleotide sequence: TGTGCCAGCAGCTTAGGGACAGGAGGTCCCGGGGAGCTGTTTTTT. Its translation: CASSLGTGGPGELFF.